This TCR beta chain was captured by sequencing in a study of blood T cell repertoires in COVID-19 (dated by TCRdb to about 2020). At the level of the whole study: Samples from collaborators originated in the United States, Italy and Spain and spanned both the acute and convalescent phases of COVID-19. The prospective study material was composed of cDNA or gDNA derived from T cells, B-cell-depleted T cells, or PBMCs. The dataset comprised deeply sampled blood TCRbeta repertoires from subjects exposed to, actively infected with, or recovered from COVID-19. The repertoires were released in a freely available public database intended as a resource for research on the immune response to SARS-CoV-2. Samples came from the ongoing ImmuneRACE study (first 160 participants) plus 1,254 subjects from 6 global collaborators. Sample metadata almost always included a de-identified subject ID, COVID-19 status, age in years and sex. Where HLA class I and class II types were available, the types were taken from metadata supplied by the sample provider, not from assay-based typing. Findings and caveats that apply to the study as a whole: Clinical and demographic metadata were provided uncurated, with the amount varying by source and participant.

Remarks on this clone: No cognate antigen has been identified for it. No much larger clonotype is one base removed from it; base qualities were not supplied.

V is shortened by 0 bases, J by 1 base, and the region joining them spans 9 bases. The CDR3 measures 15 amino acids from cysteine to phenylalanine. CDR3 DNA is the only sequence kept; it has 45 bases, read in frame from the first base. Looking up the germline V gene yields CDR1 MGHRA and CDR2 YSYEKL. In Seattle, one collaborating source enrolled patients while the infection was active and tracked those patients longitudinally over the course of disease. Collaborating institutions collected whole blood in K2EDTA tubes following their own protocols. For TCRbeta analysis, collaborators shipped samples in one of three forms: frozen whole blood, isolated PBMCs, or DNA extracted from either of those sample types. The immunoSEQ Assay, a bias-controlled multiplex PCR, was used to amplify TCRbeta CDR3 regions from genomic DNA. The original pipeline was this. Nucleated cell counts per sample were estimated from amplification of reference gene primers within the assay. Sequence reads were collapsed and filtered to measure the absolute abundance of every unique TCRbeta CDR3 rearrangement. Productive Simpson clonality was computed per sample as the square root of Simpson's diversity index over productive rearrangements. The clones in this table, taken by TCRdb from immuneACCESS, are in-frame only. Not every clone is retained; where verified, under half of the shortfall comes from an unresolved V gene, and the cause of the rest is unknown. From that table come the V and J calls and clone size; the DNA was used to work out D and trimming. Across this sample there are around 460,000 clones, with approximately 90% seen only once. Around 0.92% of the sample is taken by the ten largest.

The sequence derives from a man between 18 and 35 years old with COVID-19, enrolled during active disease. Sequenced sample: peripheral blood. The chain links TRBV4-1 with TRBJ1-1, with a weak D call of TRBD1 (6 bases match). The CDR3 loop reads CASSQEFRGNTEAFF. The DNA reads TGCGCCAGCAGCCAAGAATTCAGGGGGAACACTGAAGCTTTCTTT.